This is a list of T cell receptor beta chains from one sample in a study of T cells in localized non-small cell lung cancer. Measured with immunoSEQ multiplex PCR; TCRdb has only the in-frame clones, and not every one. The profile covers about 2,500 clones, with approximately 22% appearing a single time and 9.5% to 12% taken by the ten largest. Sequencing used normal lung tissue next to the tumor, obtained before any cancer treatment. Receptors originate from a woman aged 40-75 years with stage I lung adenocarcinoma. Both conserved end residues are part of each CDR3. The order of the fields is J gene, V gene, CDR3 protein.

TRBJ1-2,TRBV19,CASSIQGAGGYTF
TRBJ1-5,TRBV11-3,CASSFGQGARQPQHF
TRBJ2-5,TRBV25-1,CASSESTGTGVETQYF
TRBJ2-7,TRBV11-3,CASSLELGSSYEQYF
TRBJ2-5,TRBV6-8,CASTPPGRETQYF
TRBJ2-5,TRBV15,CATSRDPQAQETQYF
TRBJ2-2,TRBV6-8,CAISTGTGELFF
TRBJ1-2,TRBV29-1,CSVAEPEQRVGGYTF
TRBJ1-5,TRBV14,CASSQEDRCRGSGNQPQHF
TRBJ1-2,TRBV29-1,CSVGGDRAVGYTF
TRBJ2-5,TRBV5-1,CASSSAILQETQYF
TRBJ2-3,TRBV19,CASGFTITDTQYF
TRBJ1-2,TRBV29-1,CSVERGAGLGYTF
TRBJ2-7,TRBV6-8,CASSLTSGRDEQYF
TRBJ1-3,TRBV6-8,CASSPTLGPRSGNTIYF
TRBJ1-4,TRBV1,CASSQLRGQGTNEKLFF
TRBJ2-3,TRBV10-3,CAISEPGAGKMTDTQYF
TRBJ1-4,TRBV5-1,CASSLAGTVTEKLFF
TRBJ2-1,TRBV11-3,CASSLGLAGELGNEQFF
TRBJ1-2,TRBV28,CASSSSGWGARYGYTF
TRBJ2-3,TRBV6-7,CASSGGGVADTQYF
TRBJ2-7,TRBV15,CATSRVGTGFYEQYF
TRBJ1-2,TRBV6-8,CASSLDRVDYGYTF
TRBJ2-7,TRBV19,CASSGGTGYGSDEQYF
TRBJ2-2,TRBV6-8,CASTGTAATNTGELFF
TRBJ2-7,TRBV5-1,CASSPARTSAVYEQYF
TRBJ2-1,TRBV11-3,CASKTSGGVGYNEQFF
TRBJ1-5,TRBV28,CASEGGGNQPQHF
TRBJ2-1,TRBV15,CATSSGAGGLSYNEQFF
TRBJ2-1,TRBV1,CASSQDPGGPPYNEQFF
TRBJ1-2,TRBV28,CASSLEQGARGYTF
TRBJ1-1,TRBV19,CASSLQGKSVWAFF
TRBJ2-3,TRBV9,CASSLAGNTDTQYF
TRBJ1-1,TRBV30,CAWSPRGRGIAEAFF
TRBJ2-1,TRBV25-1,CASSPTGTSGTEQFF
TRBJ2-7,TRBV9,CASSISGTPLAEQYF
TRBJ1-5,TRBV6-8,CASSYSWGGEANQPQHF
TRBJ2-3,TRBV28,CASRPRGNRADTQYF
TRBJ1-2,TRBV11-3,CASSPLTGRKDYGYTF
TRBJ1-1,TRBV25-1,CASSGDRTNTEAFF
TRBJ1-1,TRBV28,CASSSPGGEGAFF
TRBJ2-7,TRBV19,CASSISGSAGEQYF
TRBJ1-2,TRBV19,CASSTGPGSFYTF
TRBJ2-5,TRBV6-8,CASSLSESVVETQYF
TRBJ1-1,TRBV13,CASSLEGQTNTEAFF
TRBJ2-7,TRBV6-8,CASSPGTPRAEQYF
TRBJ2-7,TRBV6-8,CASSPNPGTGSGQYF
TRBJ2-4,TRBV6-8,CASSPGGGKNIQYF
TRBJ2-1,TRBV11-3,CASSPGLTLTYNEQFF
TRBJ2-3,TRBV9,CASSVEPMRGDTQYF
TRBJ1-1,TRBV14,CASSQDRGGTGATEAFF
TRBJ2-3,TRBV7-5,CASSSRTSGGSSTDTQYF
TRBJ2-1,TRBV11-3,CASSLGGQGRYNEQFF
TRBJ2-3,TRBV6-8,CASSRRLAGAGDTQYF
TRBJ2-2,TRBV5-1,CASSLEGYTGELFF
TRBJ2-1,TRBV28,CASSPQTYNEQFF
TRBJ2-1,TRBV6-8,CATLQRDNEQFF
TRBJ2-1,TRBV9,CASSETLNEQFF
TRBJ2-1,TRBV11-3,CASSLRGQGYNEQFF